This T cell receptor (beta chain) was retrieved from a study of early T cells in non-severe SARS-CoV-2 infection (dated by TCRdb to the early 2020s). About the investigation overall: Because TCR sequencing relied on bulk RNA taken from unsorted whole blood, pairing of alpha and beta chains was not possible. The research as a whole found: VDJdb matching was skewed toward anti-spike CD8 responses and likely underestimated virus-specific expansions by missing private and CD4 specificities.

This clonotype was seen only a few times. Its cognate antigen has yet to be identified. Base-call qualities are not available, and no considerably larger clone is one nucleotide away. Set within a cohort of healthcare workers in London, UK, this nested case-control study involved weekly PCR testing of nasopharyngeal swabs along with blood sampling. Healthcare workers were enrolled in the week of the UK lockdown, from 23 to 31 March 2020, and were followed every week for up to roughly 15 weeks. The library was generated by 5' RACE. The instrument was a NextSeq 500. The TCR library protocol attached unique molecular identifiers to individual cDNA molecules to correct for sequencing error and PCR bias. Both TCR alpha and beta chains were sequenced, and tight co-correlation was observed between alpha and beta sequence abundances in each sample. As for the original processing: Decombinator V4 was used to annotate the V gene, J gene and CDR3 of the TCR sequences. TCRs were defined as expanded if a significant change between any two time points was detected under a Poisson model with p below 0.0001. TCR abundances were normalised to the total number of TCRs sequenced per sample and were expressed as counts per million. TRAV1-2 paired with TRAJ12, TRAJ20 or TRAJ33 defined MAIT TCRs, while TRAV10 paired with TRAJ18 defined iNKT TCRs. VDJdb, accessed 1 November 2021, was searched for CMV, EBV and SARS-CoV-2 annotated TCRs, excluding TCRs annotated for multiple antigens. TCRdb took the public reads, trimmed them with fastp at Q25, ran MiXCR for clone calling and kept in-frame beta chains. Merged by CDR3 protein, the rows form single entries marked with the most common genes and DNA. Clone size and V and J calls follow TCRdb, not the original study. The table for this sample lists 80,000 to 95,000 distinct CDR3 sequences; roughly 14% of them were counted only once. Roughly 0.6% of the sample goes to the ten largest clones.

CDR1 and CDR2, per the germline V gene, are SGHAT and FQNNGV. Including the terminal cysteine and phenylalanine, the CDR3 comprises 14 residues. This entry keeps only the CDR3 DNA: 42 bases, framed from base 1. Germline trimming amounts to 5 bases on V and 3 bases on J, with 6 as the count of junction bases outside the gene matches. This sequence originates from an adult who was a healthcare worker with PCR-confirmed SARS-CoV-2 infection or an uninfected control (not recorded which). The rearrangement combines TRBV11-2 with TRBJ2-5; TRBD2 fits 7 bases in the junction. The sequencing input was whole blood. The DNA reads TGTGCCAGCAGCACCCGACTAGCTGAAGAGACCCAGTACTTC. Translated, it reads CASSTRLAEETQYF. Reference TRBV11-2 and TRBJ2-5 proteins supply the regions before and after the CDR3; the full variable domain is: EAGVAQSPRYKIIEKRQSVAFWCNPISGHATLYWYQQILGQGPKLLIQFQNNGVVDDSQLPKDRFSAERLKGVDSTLKIQPAKLEDSAVYLCASSTRLAEETQYFGPGTRLLVL.